Presented here are 27 T cell receptor beta chains from one specimen sequenced in a study of blood T cell repertoires in COVID-19. Here immunoSEQ multiplex PCR was the method, and the copy in TCRdb shows in-frame clones only, minus some. Among roughly 170,000 clones listed, around 85% were seen once. What was sequenced was peripheral blood. These receptors all come from a man in his sixties who had recovered from COVID-19.

V and J are TRBV7-9 and TRBJ2-5; 7 bases are shared with TRBD1. V was pared by 5 bases and J by 1 base, with 4 bases of the junction left unmatched. The CDR3 totals 14 residues. The V gene's germline CDR1 is SEHNR and CDR2 FQNEAQ (reference sequence). The CDR3 sequence: CASSIRTGQETQYF. The CDR3 DNA reads as TGTGCCAGCAGCATACGGACAGGCCAAGAGACCCAGTACTTC.

The CDR3 DNA is TGCGCCAGCAGCTTGGACAGCCCAAATAATTCACCCCTCCACTTT. Translation: CASSLDSPNNSPLHF. The chain is built from TRBV5-1 and TRBJ1-6, with no clear D. The CDR3 totals 15 residues. V lost 0 bases and J 5 bases, leaving 9 bases between the germline ends. Germline-derived CDR1 and CDR2 are SGHRS and YFSETQ.

The chain employs TRBV7-6 and TRBJ2-1; maybe TRBD2 (5 bases). The V gene lost 8 bases and the J gene lost 0 bases, with 14 bases spanning the gap. There are 15 residues in the CDR3. Germline lookup yields CDR1 SGHVS and CDR2 FNYEAQ. CDR3 sequence (DNA): TGTGCCAGCGGAACCACCGGGAACTCCTACAATGAGCAGTTCTTC. Residues: CASGTTGNSYNEQFF.

The chain links TRBV6-2 or TRBV6-3 to TRBJ1-2; D ambiguous. Trimming pared 0 bases from V and 6 bases from J, leaving 20 bases between. This CDR3 spans 17 amino acids. CDR1 and CDR2 (germline): MNHEY, SVGEGT. The CDR3 DNA reads TGTGCCAGCAGTTACTCGGAAGGCAGCCGTAGTCGGGATGGCTACACCTTC. It specifies CASSYSEGSRSRDGYTF.

The J gene is TRBJ1-2, the V gene TRBV29-1, with a possible D match to TRBD1 (5 bases). Germline CDR1 and CDR2: SQVTM and ANQGSEA. The CDR3 covers 15 residues. V dropped 0 bases and J dropped 4 bases, with 15 bases sitting between them. The CDR3 coding sequence is TGCAGCGTTGAAGATCCCCGACAGACCCTCTATGGCTACACCTTC. Its protein is CSVEDPRQTLYGYTF.

The chain couples TRBV5-4 to TRBJ2-5; D is possibly TRBD1 (6 bases). The CDR3 contains 14 residues. Germline V lookup: CDR1 SGHNT, CDR2 YYREEE (reference sequence). Deletions cut 0 bases from V and 3 bases from J, with 9 bases between. CDR3 sequence (DNA): TGTGCCAGCAGCTTGGCCTCAGGGGAAGAGACCCAGTACTTC. It is translated as CASSLASGEETQYF.

V gene TRBV6-6 combines with J gene TRBJ1-2, with D hard to call. V dropped 6 bases and J dropped 8 bases, with 16 bases sitting between them. The germline gives CDR1 MNHNY, CDR2 SVGAGI (reference sequence). The CDR3 is made up of 13 amino acids. CDR3 sequence reads: CASSPSNFEGYTF. In DNA, the CDR3 is TGTGCCAGCAGCCCAAGCAATTTTGAAGGCTACACCTTC.

This chain connects TRBV18 to TRBJ2-2; D not certain. Germline CDR1 KGHSH, CDR2 LQKENI. The CDR3 consists of 15 residues. V was pared by 1 base and J by 1 base, with 7 bases between. CDR3 sequence: CASSPLAENTGELFF. In DNA form, the CDR3 reads TGTGCCAGCTCACCACTAGCTGAGAACACCGGGGAGCTGTTTTTT. The whole variable domain, remainder taken from reference TRBV18 and TRBJ2-2, is NAGVMQNPRHLVRRRGQEARLRCSPMKGHSHVYWYRQLPEEGLKFMVYLQKENIIDESGMPKERFSAEFPKEGPSILRIQQVVRGDSAAYFCASSPLAENTGELFFGEGSRLTVL.

The gene calls are TRBV5-1 and TRBJ2-1; D may be TRBD1 (6 bases). Per germline, CDR1 SGHRS and CDR2 YFSETQ. CDR3 length: 15 amino acids. V was pared by 4 bases and J by 9 bases, with 20 bases between. The CDR3 region is CASSGYRVAGGEQFF. The CDR3 nucleotides read TGCGCCAGCAGCGGATACAGGGTAGCCGGCGGTGAGCAGTTCTTC.

This chain joins TRBV29-1 and TRBJ1-4; possible D gene TRBD1, 6 bases. The CDR3 consists of 12 residues. CDR1 is SQVTM, CDR2 ANQGSEA, per germline. With 5 bases removed from V and 8 bases from J, the gap between germline ends came to 12 bases. Here the CDR3 reads CSVRSGDEKLFF. Written as DNA, the CDR3 is TGCAGCGTTCGGTCAGGGGACGAAAAACTGTTTTTT.

The chain joins TRBV7-6 to TRBJ2-1, with 11 bases identical to TRBD2. Germline V gives CDR1 SGHVS, CDR2 FNYEAQ. The junction had 3 bases not matched to a gene; V was cut back by 1 base and J by 7 bases. This CDR3 is built from 15 residues. CDR3 sequence: CASSLVAGGPNEQFF. The DNA of the CDR3 is TGTGCCAGCAGCTTAGTAGCGGGGGGGCCTAATGAGCAGTTCTTC.

In this sample, this clone turned up a few times. The V and J genes are TRBV7-9 and TRBJ2-7, with TRBD1 matching over 10 bases. The CDR3 contains 19 residues. The germline V gene has CDR1 SEHNR and CDR2 FQNEAQ (reference sequence). The V and J ends lost 2 bases and 2 bases, in that order; junction bases with no gene match: 15. The CDR3 DNA reads TGTGCCAGCAGCTTATACGGACAGGGGGGGCCGCACCGCACCTACGAGCAGTACTTC. Translation: CASSLYGQGGPHRTYEQYF.

This chain connects TRBV27 to TRBJ2-7; 8 bases line up with TRBD2. Germline V gene sequence: CDR1 MNHEY, CDR2 SMNVEV (reference sequence). The CDR3 is 14 residues long. The V segment lost 8 bases and the J segment 0 bases; nucleotides outside the gene matches: 6. The CDR3 spells CASAGTSSSYEQYF. CDR3 in DNA: TGTGCCAGCGCCGGGACTAGTTCCTCCTACGAGCAGTACTTC.

This chain uses TRBV15 with TRBJ1-4, with a weak D call TRBD1 (6 bases). The CDR3 extends over 16 amino acids. Looked up from germline, CDR1 is LNHNV and CDR2 is YYDKDF (reference sequence). V was pared by 0 bases and J by 4 bases, with 12 bases between. The CDR3 bases are TGTGCCACCAGCAGAGATCTCCGGACAGTTAATGAAAAACTGTTTTTT. It encodes CATSRDLRTVNEKLFF.

The chain couples TRBV6-5 to TRBJ1-5; D remains unclear. V lost 6 bases, J lost 0 bases, and 9 bases lay in between. The CDR3 consists of 14 residues. Germline CDR1 reads MNHEY; CDR2 reads SVGAGI. Written as DNA, the CDR3 is TGTGCCAGCAGCTATGACAATAGCAATCAGCCCCAGCATTTT. Residues: CASSYDNSNQPQHF.

The chain employs TRBV19 and TRBJ1-3; D is unresolved. V lost 1 base to trimming and J lost 3 bases, with 10 bases between them. The CDR3 has 15 residues. Looked up from germline, CDR1 is LNHDA and CDR2 is SQIVND (reference sequence). The CDR3 sequence: CASSIVAAGGNTIYF. CDR3 DNA sequence: TGTGCCAGTAGTATAGTTGCCGCGGGTGGAAACACCATATATTTT.

The V call is TRBV4-1, the J call TRBJ2-1, with 10 bases that match TRBD1. Trimming took 0 bases from V and 7 from J; bases not matched to a gene: 6. The CDR3 covers 16 residues. The V gene's germline CDR1 is MGHRA and CDR2 YSYEKL. The DNA for the CDR3 is TGCGCCAGCAGCCAAGATCTGGACAGGGGGATGAATGAGCAGTTCTTC. Encoded protein: CASSQDLDRGMNEQFF.

V and J are TRBV7-2 and TRBJ2-7; D may be TRBD1 (10 bases). Germline loops: CDR1 SGHTA, CDR2 FQGNSA. V dropped 4 bases and J dropped 4 bases, with 23 bases sitting between them. The length of the CDR3 is 17 residues. The CDR3 DNA sequence: TGTGCCAGCAGCTCGCGGGGGGGACAGGGGAATAAGTACGAGCAGTACTTC. Translated, it gives CASSSRGGQGNKYEQYF.

The chain links TRBV18 to TRBJ2-3; TRBD2 matches 11 bases. CDR3 size: 16 residues. CDR1 is KGHSH, CDR2 LQKENI, per germline. Trimming took 0 bases from V and 5 from J; bases not matched to a gene: 4. This CDR3 is CASSPPSLAGGDTQYF. CDR3 bases: TGTGCCAGCTCACCACCCAGCCTAGCGGGGGGAGATACGCAGTATTTT. The whole variable domain, filled in from reference TRBV18 and TRBJ2-3, reads NAGVMQNPRHLVRRRGQEARLRCSPMKGHSHVYWYRQLPEEGLKFMVYLQKENIIDESGMPKERFSAEFPKEGPSILRIQQVVRGDSAAYFCASSPPSLAGGDTQYFGPGTRLTVL.

The chain employs TRBV25-1 and TRBJ1-1; D possibly corresponds to TRBD1 (5 bases). Trimming stripped 3 bases from V and 0 bases from J, with 17 bases between. The CDR3 is made up of 17 amino acids. Germline loops: CDR1 MGHDK, CDR2 SYGVNS. CDR3 in amino acids: CASSEGGSAKMNTEAFF. DNA for the CDR3: TGTGCCAGCAGTGAGGGGGGGTCAGCGAAAATGAACACTGAAGCTTTCTTT. The full variable domain, its missing parts supplied by reference TRBV25-1 and TRBJ1-1, is EADIYQTPRYLVIGTGKKITLECSQTMGHDKMYWYQQDPGMELHLIHYSYGVNSTEKGDLSSESTVSRIRTEHFPLTLESARPSHTSQYLCASSEGGSAKMNTEAFFGQGTRLTVV.

The J gene is TRBJ2-7, the V gene TRBV30, with 7 bases aligning to TRBD2. CDR3 length equals 13 residues. The ends lost 0 bases at V and 6 bases at J; junction bases unmatched: 5. Germline V lookup: CDR1 GTSNPN, CDR2 SVGIG (reference sequence). CDR3 residues: CAWSVVREGEQYF. The CDR3 DNA follows: TGTGCCTGGAGTGTCGTTAGGGAGGGCGAGCAGTACTTC.

In its sample, this clone was seen once. The CDR3 protein is CASSSDRGMNTEAFF. In DNA form, the CDR3 reads TGTGCCAGCAGCTCGGACAGGGGTATGAACACTGAAGCTTTCTTT. The V and J genes are TRBV5-6 and TRBJ1-1; TRBD1 matches at 9 bases. V shed 3 bases and J 0 bases; nucleotides not matched to a gene: 3. The germline V gene has CDR1 SGHDT and CDR2 YYEEEE. The CDR3 has 15 amino acids.

V and J are TRBV11-1 and TRBJ1-3; D perhaps matches TRBD1 (5 bases). Germline V gene lookup returns CDR1 SGHAT and CDR2 FQDESV (reference sequence). This CDR3 has 15 residues. V lost 5 bases and J 0 bases, leaving 11 bases between the germline ends. The CDR3 protein is CASSHGGDSGNTIYF. CDR3 nucleotide sequence: TGTGCCAGCAGCCACGGAGGGGACTCTGGAAACACCATATATTTT.

The chain recombines TRBV9 with TRBJ2-2; 8 nucleotides align to TRBD1. From germline, CDR1 is SGDLS and CDR2 YYNGEE. The junction had 7 bases not matched to a gene; V was cut back by 7 bases and J by 2 bases. This CDR3 is built from 15 residues. CDR3 amino acids: CASGPDRDNTGELFF. The CDR3 DNA follows: TGTGCCAGCGGGCCGGACAGGGACAACACCGGGGAGCTGTTTTTT. Filled out from reference TRBV9 and TRBJ2-2, the complete variable domain reads DSGVTQTPKHLITATGQRVTLRCSPRSGDLSVYWYQQSLDQGLQFLIQYYNGEERAKGNILERFSAQQFPDLHSELNLSSLELGDSALYFCASGPDRDNTGELFFGEGSRLTVL.

The chain has TRBV5-1 and TRBJ2-2; D perhaps matches TRBD2 (5 bases). The V end was cut by 1 base, the J end by 1 base, with 8 bases between. Germline CDR1 is SGHRS and CDR2 is YFSETQ. The length of the CDR3 is 15 residues. CDR3 protein: CASSLSGMNTGELFF. The CDR3 nucleotides are TGCGCCAGCAGCTTGTCGGGGATGAACACCGGGGAGCTGTTTTTT.

The chain has TRBV5-1 and TRBJ1-2, with 9 bases identical to TRBD1. Looked up from germline, CDR1 is SGHRS and CDR2 is YFSETQ. The CDR3 is 15 amino acids. Trimming at V came to 2 bases and at J to 4 bases, leaving 6 bases not matched to a gene. CDR3 nucleotide sequence: TGCGCCAGCAGCTTAGGACAGGGGACGGGCTATGGCTACACCTTC. It is translated as CASSLGQGTGYGYTF.

Here the CDR3 DNA reads TGTGCCAGCAGCCAAGATGGGGACTGGACAGATACGCAGTATTTT. Amino acid sequence: CASSQDGDWTDTQYF. V and J are TRBV3-1 (or the pseudogene TRBV3-2) and TRBJ2-3, with D perhaps TRBD2 (6 bases). Trimming left V 0 bases short and J 3 bases short, with 10 bases between. CDR1 LGHDT and CDR2 YNNKEL come from the germline V gene (reference sequence). The CDR3 is 15 residues long.